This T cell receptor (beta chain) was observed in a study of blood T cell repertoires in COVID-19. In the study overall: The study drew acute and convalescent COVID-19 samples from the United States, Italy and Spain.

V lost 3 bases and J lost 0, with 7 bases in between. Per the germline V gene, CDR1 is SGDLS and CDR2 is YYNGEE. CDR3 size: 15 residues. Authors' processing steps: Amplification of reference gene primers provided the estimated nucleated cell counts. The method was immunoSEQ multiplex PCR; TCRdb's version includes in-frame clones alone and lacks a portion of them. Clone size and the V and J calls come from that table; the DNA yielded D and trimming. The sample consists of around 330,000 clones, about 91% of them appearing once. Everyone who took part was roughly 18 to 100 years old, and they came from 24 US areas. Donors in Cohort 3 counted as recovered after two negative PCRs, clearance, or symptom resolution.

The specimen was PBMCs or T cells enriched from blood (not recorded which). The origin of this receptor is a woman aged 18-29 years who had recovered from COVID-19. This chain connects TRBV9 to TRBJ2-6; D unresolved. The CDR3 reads CASSAFSSGANVLTF. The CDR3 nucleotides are TGTGCCAGCAGCGCGTTTTCCTCTGGGGCCAACGTCCTGACTTTC.